This TCR beta chain originates from a study of tumor and adjacent non-tumor tissue in lung cancer. The template was RNA from unsorted bulk tissue. A remark on this clonotype: Relative to the germline gene, one junction end is altered; a read error may explain this.

Three rounds of nested PCR, following a modified ARM-PCR protocol, produced the TCRbeta library. TCRdb re-called the multiplex PCR reads with MiXCR, one entry per CDR3 protein. The sample lists roughly 66,000 distinct CDR3 sequences; around 78% were seen once. This CDR3 comprises 12 residues. CDR1 SQVTM and CDR2 ANQGSEA come from the germline V gene. The sequence was collected from a man aged 55 to 70 with non-small cell lung cancer. The material sequenced was lung tumor tissue. This chain links TRBV29-1 with TRBJ1-5; possible D gene TRBD1, 5 bases. CDR3 sequence: CSVRDWNQPQHF. Written as DNA, the CDR3 is TGTAGCGTCAGGGACTGGAATCAGCCCCAGCACTTT.